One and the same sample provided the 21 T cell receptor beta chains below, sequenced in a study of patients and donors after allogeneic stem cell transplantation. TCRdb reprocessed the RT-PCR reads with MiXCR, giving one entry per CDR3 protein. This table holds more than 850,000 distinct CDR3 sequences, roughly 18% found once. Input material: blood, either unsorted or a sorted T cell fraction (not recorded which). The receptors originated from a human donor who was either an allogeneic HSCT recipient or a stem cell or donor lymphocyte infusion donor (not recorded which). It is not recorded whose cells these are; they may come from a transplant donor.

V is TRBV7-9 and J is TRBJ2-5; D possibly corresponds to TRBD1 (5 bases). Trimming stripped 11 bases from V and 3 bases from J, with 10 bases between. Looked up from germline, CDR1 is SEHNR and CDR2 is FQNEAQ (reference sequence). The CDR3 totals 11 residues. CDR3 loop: CAGAVEETQYF. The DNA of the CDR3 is TGTGCCGGGGCGGTCGAAGAGACCCAGTACTTC.

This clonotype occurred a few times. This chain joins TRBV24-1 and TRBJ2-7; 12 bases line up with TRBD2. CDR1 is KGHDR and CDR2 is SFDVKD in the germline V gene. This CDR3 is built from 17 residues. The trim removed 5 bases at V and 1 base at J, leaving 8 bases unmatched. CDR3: CATSASSGRAGSYEQYF. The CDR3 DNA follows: TGTGCCACCAGTGCGTCTAGCGGGAGGGCCGGGTCCTACGAGCAGTACTTC.

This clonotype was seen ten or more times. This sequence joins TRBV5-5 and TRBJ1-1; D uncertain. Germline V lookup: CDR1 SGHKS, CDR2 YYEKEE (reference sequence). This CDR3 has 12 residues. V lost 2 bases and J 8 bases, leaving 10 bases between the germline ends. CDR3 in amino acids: CASSLNAGEAFF. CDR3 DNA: TGTGCCAGCAGCTTAAATGCAGGCGAAGCTTTCTTT.

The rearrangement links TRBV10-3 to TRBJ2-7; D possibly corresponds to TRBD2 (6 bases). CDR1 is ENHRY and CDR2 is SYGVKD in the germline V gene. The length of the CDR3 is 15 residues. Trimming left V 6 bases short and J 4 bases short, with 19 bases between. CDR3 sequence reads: CAISQSSATTYEQYF. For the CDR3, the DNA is TGTGCCATCAGCCAATCTAGCGCCACGACTTACGAGCAGTACTTC.

CDR3 DNA sequence: TGTGCCTGGAGTCCCTCCCGGTCGGGACTGATCTACGAGCAGTACTTC. This encodes CAWSPSRSGLIYEQYF. The V and J genes are TRBV30 and TRBJ2-7; D is perhaps TRBD2 (6 bases). The CDR3 is made up of 16 amino acids. Trimming pared 2 bases from V and 3 bases from J, leaving 20 bases between. The germline gives CDR1 GTSNPN, CDR2 SVGIG (reference sequence).

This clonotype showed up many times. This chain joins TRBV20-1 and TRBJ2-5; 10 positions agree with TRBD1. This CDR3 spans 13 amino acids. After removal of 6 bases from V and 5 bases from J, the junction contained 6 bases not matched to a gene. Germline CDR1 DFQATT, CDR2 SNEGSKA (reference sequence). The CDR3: CSARQGASETQYF. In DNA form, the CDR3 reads TGCAGTGCCCGACAGGGGGCCAGTGAGACCCAGTACTTC.

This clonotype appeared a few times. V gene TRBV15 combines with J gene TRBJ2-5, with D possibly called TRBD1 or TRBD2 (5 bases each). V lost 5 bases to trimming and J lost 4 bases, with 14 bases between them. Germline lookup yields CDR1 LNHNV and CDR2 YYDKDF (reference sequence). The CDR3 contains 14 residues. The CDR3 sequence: CATSGDLARETQYF. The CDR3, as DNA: TGTGCCACCAGCGGGGACCTTGCCCGAGAGACCCAGTACTTC.

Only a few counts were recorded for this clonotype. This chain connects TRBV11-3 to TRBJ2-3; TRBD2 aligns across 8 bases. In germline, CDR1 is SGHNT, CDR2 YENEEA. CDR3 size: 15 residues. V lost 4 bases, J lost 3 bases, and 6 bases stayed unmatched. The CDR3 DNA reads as TGTGCCAGCAGCTGCGGGACTAGGGTGACAGATACGCAGTATTTT. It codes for CASSCGTRVTDTQYF.

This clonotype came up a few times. In DNA form, the CDR3 reads TGCAGCGTTGAGGATCCAGGGCTTGGCTACACCTTC. Amino acids: CSVEDPGLGYTF. The J gene is TRBJ1-2, the V gene TRBV29-1; possibly TRBD1 for D (5 bases). The CDR3 is 12 amino acids. CDR1 SQVTM and CDR2 ANQGSEA come from the germline V gene. V gave up 3 bases and J gave up 7 bases, with 12 bases separating them. The full variable domain, with the rest looked up from reference TRBV29-1 and TRBJ1-2, is SAVISQKPSRDICQRGTSLTIQCQVDSQVTMMFWYRQQPGQSLTLIATANQGSEATYESGFVIDKFPISRPNLTFSTLTVSNMSPEDSSIYLCSVEDPGLGYTFGSGTRLTVV.

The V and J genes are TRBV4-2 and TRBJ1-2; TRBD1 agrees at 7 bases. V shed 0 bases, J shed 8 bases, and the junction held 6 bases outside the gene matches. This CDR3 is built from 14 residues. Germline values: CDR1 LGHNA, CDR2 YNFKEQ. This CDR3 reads CASSQEVWTGGYTF. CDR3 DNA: TGTGCCAGCAGCCAAGAGGTATGGACAGGCGGCTACACCTTC.

Here the CDR3 reads CASSLYISDEGEAFF. As DNA, the CDR3 is TGTGCCAGCAGCTTATATATTAGTGACGAGGGTGAAGCTTTCTTT. The chain carries TRBV7-9 and TRBJ1-1; D gene unclear. Trimming left V 2 bases short and J 7 bases short, with 17 bases between. This CDR3 spans 15 amino acids. The germline V gene encodes CDR1 SEHNR and CDR2 FQNEAQ (reference sequence).

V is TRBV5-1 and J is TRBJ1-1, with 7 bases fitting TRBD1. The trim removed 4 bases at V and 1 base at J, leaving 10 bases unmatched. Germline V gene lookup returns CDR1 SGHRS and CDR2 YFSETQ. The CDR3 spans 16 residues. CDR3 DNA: TGCGCCAGCAGCCCACTTCCGGGACAGAAGAACACTGAAGCTTTCTTT. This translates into CASSPLPGQKNTEAFF.

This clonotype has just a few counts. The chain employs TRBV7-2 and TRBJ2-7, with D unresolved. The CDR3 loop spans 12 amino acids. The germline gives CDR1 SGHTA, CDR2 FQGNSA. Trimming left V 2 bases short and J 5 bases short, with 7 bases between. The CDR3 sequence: CASSLLGNEQYF. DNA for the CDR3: TGTGCCAGCAGCTTATTGGGCAACGAGCAGTACTTC.

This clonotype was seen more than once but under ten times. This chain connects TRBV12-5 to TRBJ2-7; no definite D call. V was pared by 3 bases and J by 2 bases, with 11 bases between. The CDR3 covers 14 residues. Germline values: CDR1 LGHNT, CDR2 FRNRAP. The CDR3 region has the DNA TGTGCTAGTGGTTTAGGACCGTTCACCTACGAGCAGTACTTC. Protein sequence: CASGLGPFTYEQYF.

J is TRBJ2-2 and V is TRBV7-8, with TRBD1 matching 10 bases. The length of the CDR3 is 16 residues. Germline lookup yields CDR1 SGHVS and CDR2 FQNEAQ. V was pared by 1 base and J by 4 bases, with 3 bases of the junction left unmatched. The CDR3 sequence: CASSLVGTGATGELFF. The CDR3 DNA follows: TGTGCCAGCAGCTTAGTGGGGACAGGGGCCACCGGGGAGCTGTTTTTT.

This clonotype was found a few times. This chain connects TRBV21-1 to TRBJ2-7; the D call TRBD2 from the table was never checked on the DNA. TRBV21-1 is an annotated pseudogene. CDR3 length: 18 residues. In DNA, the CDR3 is TGTGCCAGCAGCAAAGAGGTAGCGGGAGGGGGGACTCAGTCCGAGCAGTACTTC. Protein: CASSKEVAGGGTQSEQYF.

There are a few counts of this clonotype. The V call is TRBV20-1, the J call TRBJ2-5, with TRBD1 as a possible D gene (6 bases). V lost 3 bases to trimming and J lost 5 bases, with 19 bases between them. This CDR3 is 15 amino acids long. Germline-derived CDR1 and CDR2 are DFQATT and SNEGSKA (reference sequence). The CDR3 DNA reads TGCAGTGCTAGGATTCGGACAGCATTTTTTGAGACCCAGTACTTC. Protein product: CSARIRTAFFETQYF.

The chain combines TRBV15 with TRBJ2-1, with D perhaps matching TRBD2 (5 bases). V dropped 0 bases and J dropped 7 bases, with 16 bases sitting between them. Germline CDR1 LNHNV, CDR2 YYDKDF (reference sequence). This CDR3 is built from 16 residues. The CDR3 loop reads CATSRDDASPLNEQFF. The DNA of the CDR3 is TGTGCCACCAGCAGAGATGATGCTAGCCCGTTAAATGAGCAGTTCTTC.

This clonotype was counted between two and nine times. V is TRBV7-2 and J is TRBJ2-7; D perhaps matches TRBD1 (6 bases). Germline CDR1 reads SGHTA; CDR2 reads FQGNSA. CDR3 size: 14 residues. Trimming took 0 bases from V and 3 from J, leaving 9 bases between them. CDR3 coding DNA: TGTGCCAGCAGCTTAGCGCGACAGGACTACGAGCAGTACTTC. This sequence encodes CASSLARQDYEQYF.

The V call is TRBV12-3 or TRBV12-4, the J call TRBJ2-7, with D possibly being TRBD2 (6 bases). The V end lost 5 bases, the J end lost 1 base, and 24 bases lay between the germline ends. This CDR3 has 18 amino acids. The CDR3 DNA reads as TGTGCCAGCAGTCGTACCATGGCCCCGGGGGTACGGTCCTACGAGCAGTACTTC. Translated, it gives CASSRTMAPGVRSYEQYF.

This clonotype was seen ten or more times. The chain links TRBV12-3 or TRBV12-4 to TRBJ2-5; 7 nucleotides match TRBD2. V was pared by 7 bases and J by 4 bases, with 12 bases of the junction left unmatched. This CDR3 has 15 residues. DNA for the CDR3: TGTGCCAGCAATTTGGGTCGGGGGGTAAGAGAGACCCAGTACTTC. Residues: CASNLGRGVRETQYF.